These T cell receptor beta chains were read from a single sample in a study of early T cells in non-severe SARS-CoV-2 infection. TCRdb ran MiXCR on the 5' RACE reads and lists one entry per CDR3 protein. Here the sample spans roughly 120,000 distinct CDR3 sequences, 15% being singletons. Sequenced input: whole blood. The receptor set was obtained from an adult who was a healthcare worker with PCR-confirmed SARS-CoV-2 infection or an uninfected control (not recorded which). CDR3s include the opening cysteine and the closing phenylalanine or tryptophan. The order of the fields is D gene, V gene, clone size, J gene, CDR3 protein, CDR3 DNA. The D gene is left open where the match is weak. Clone size is shown for a subset of rows, as once, few, many or a class of expanded clone.

d_gene: -
v_gene: TRBV5-1
abundance: many
j_gene: TRBJ2-7
CDR3aa: CASSLPGSEQYF
CDR3nt: TGCGCCAGCAGCTTACCTGGGTCCGAGCAGTACTTC

d_gene: -
v_gene: TRBV19
abundance: few
j_gene: TRBJ2-6
CDR3aa: CASSTISVTGANVLTF
CDR3nt: TGTGCCAGTAGTACCATATCAGTGACTGGGGCCAACGTCCTGACTTTC

d_gene: -
v_gene: TRBV5-6
abundance: few
j_gene: TRBJ1-1
CDR3aa: CASSFGPSRGATEAFF
CDR3nt: TGTGCCAGCAGCTTTGGACCTTCGAGGGGCGCAACTGAAGCTTTCTTT

d_gene: -
v_gene: TRBV25-1
abundance: -
j_gene: TRBJ2-1
CDR3aa: CASSARGHLYNEQFF
CDR3nt: TGTGCCAGCAGTGCGAGGGGACACCTCTACAATGAGCAGTTCTTC

d_gene: TRBD1
v_gene: TRBV5-1
abundance: few
j_gene: TRBJ2-7
CDR3aa: CASSPRDRSYEQYF
CDR3nt: TGCGCCAGCAGCCCCCGGGACAGGTCGTACGAGCAGTACTTC

d_gene: -
v_gene: TRBV30
abundance: once
j_gene: TRBJ1-5
CDR3aa: CAWTTSGTYYQPQHF
CDR3nt: TGTGCCTGGACCACATCCGGGACGTATTATCAGCCCCAGCATTTT

d_gene: -
v_gene: TRBV20-1
abundance: many
j_gene: TRBJ1-4
CDR3aa: CSARSSGTADEKLFF
CDR3nt: TGCAGTGCTAGGTCATCTGGCACCGCAGATGAAAAACTGTTTTTT

d_gene: -
v_gene: TRBV30
abundance: few
j_gene: TRBJ1-1
CDR3aa: CAWSVVDKAFF
CDR3nt: TGTGCCTGGAGTGTAGTGGATAAAGCTTTCTTT

d_gene: -
v_gene: TRBV7-6
abundance: many
j_gene: TRBJ2-3
CDR3aa: CASSLGAGGTSTDTQYF
CDR3nt: TGTGCCAGCAGCTTGGGCGCCGGGGGAACTAGCACAGATACGCAGTATTTT

d_gene: -
v_gene: TRBV4-2
abundance: -
j_gene: TRBJ2-5
CDR3aa: CASSQQLGIAGTQETQYF
CDR3nt: TGTGCCAGCAGCCAACAGCTAGGAATTGCCGGGACTCAAGAGACCCAGTACTTC

d_gene: TRBD1
v_gene: TRBV29-1
abundance: many
j_gene: TRBJ2-7
CDR3aa: CSVVLVVDRGSEQYF
CDR3nt: TGCAGCGTTGTGCTAGTTGTGGACAGGGGGTCCGAGCAGTACTTC

d_gene: TRBD2
v_gene: TRBV12-3/TRBV12-4
abundance: -
j_gene: TRBJ2-1
CDR3aa: CASSGTSAYNEQFF
CDR3nt: TGTGCCAGCAGTGGGACTAGCGCGTACAATGAGCAGTTCTTC

d_gene: -
v_gene: TRBV18
abundance: -
j_gene: TRBJ2-1
CDR3aa: CASFLSSYNEQFF
CDR3nt: TGTGCCAGTTTTCTGAGCTCCTACAATGAGCAGTTCTTC

d_gene: TRBD1
v_gene: TRBV4-1
abundance: -
j_gene: TRBJ2-2
CDR3aa: CASSRTGWGSGELFF
CDR3nt: TGCGCCAGCAGCCGGACAGGGTGGGGAAGCGGGGAGCTGTTTTTT

d_gene: TRBD1
v_gene: TRBV2
abundance: -
j_gene: TRBJ2-2
CDR3aa: CASRDRTGNTGELFF
CDR3nt: TGTGCCAGCAGGGACCGGACAGGGAACACCGGGGAGCTGTTTTTT

d_gene: -
v_gene: TRBV30
abundance: -
j_gene: TRBJ1-6
CDR3aa: CAWSAEFNSPLHF
CDR3nt: TGTGCCTGGAGTGCGGAGTTCAATTCACCCCTCCACTTT

d_gene: -
v_gene: TRBV11-1
abundance: few
j_gene: TRBJ1-1
CDR3aa: CASSFEGWTEAFF
CDR3nt: TGTGCCAGCAGCTTCGAGGGTTGGACTGAAGCTTTCTTT

d_gene: TRBD1
v_gene: TRBV20-1
abundance: few
j_gene: TRBJ1-2
CDR3aa: CSASSGTGAYGYTF
CDR3nt: TGCAGTGCTAGCTCCGGGACAGGTGCCTATGGCTACACCTTC

d_gene: TRBD2
v_gene: TRBV12-3/TRBV12-4
abundance: -
j_gene: TRBJ2-1
CDR3aa: CASSPSGGGYNEQFF
CDR3nt: TGTGCCAGCAGTCCTAGCGGGGGGGGCTACAATGAGCAGTTCTTC

d_gene: -
v_gene: TRBV6-4
abundance: few
j_gene: TRBJ2-3
CDR3aa: CASSEGNTDTQYF
CDR3nt: TGTGCCAGCAGTGAGGGCAACACAGATACGCAGTATTTT

d_gene: -
v_gene: TRBV6-1
abundance: few
j_gene: TRBJ1-1
CDR3aa: CASRGLNTEAFF
CDR3nt: TGTGCCAGCAGGGGCCTAAACACTGAAGCTTTCTTT

d_gene: TRBD1
v_gene: TRBV2
abundance: few
j_gene: TRBJ1-5
CDR3aa: CASRTGTGVHQPQHF
CDR3nt: TGTGCCAGCAGGACCGGGACAGGGGTACATCAGCCCCAGCATTTT

d_gene: -
v_gene: TRBV12-5
abundance: many
j_gene: TRBJ2-1
CDR3aa: CASGLPDNEQFF
CDR3nt: TGTGCTAGTGGTTTGCCCGACAATGAGCAGTTCTTC

d_gene: -
v_gene: TRBV10-2
abundance: few
j_gene: TRBJ2-3
CDR3aa: CASSDDTTDTQYF
CDR3nt: TGCGCCAGCAGTGACGATACCACAGATACGCAGTATTTT

d_gene: -
v_gene: TRBV12-3/TRBV12-4
abundance: many
j_gene: TRBJ2-7
CDR3aa: CASSLEILSREQYF
CDR3nt: TGTGCCAGCAGTTTAGAGATCTTATCACGGGAGCAGTACTTC

d_gene: TRBD1
v_gene: TRBV12-3/TRBV12-4
abundance: few
j_gene: TRBJ2-7
CDR3aa: CATGTGDTYEQYF
CDR3nt: TGTGCCACTGGGACAGGGGATACCTACGAGCAGTACTTC

d_gene: -
v_gene: TRBV4-1
abundance: many
j_gene: TRBJ2-5
CDR3aa: CASSQSGLQETQYF
CDR3nt: TGCGCCAGCAGCCAAAGTGGGCTACAAGAGACCCAGTACTTC

d_gene: -
v_gene: TRBV30
abundance: -
j_gene: TRBJ2-7
CDR3aa: CAWSPSIGNWYEQYF
CDR3nt: TGTGCCTGGAGTCCCAGCATCGGGAATTGGTACGAGCAGTACTTC

d_gene: -
v_gene: TRBV9
abundance: -
j_gene: TRBJ1-3
CDR3aa: CASSPLGSGNTIYF
CDR3nt: TGTGCCAGCAGCCCCCTGGGCTCTGGAAACACCATATATTTT

d_gene: -
v_gene: TRBV7-9
abundance: -
j_gene: TRBJ2-3
CDR3aa: CASSLGPGGTDTQYF
CDR3nt: TGTGCCAGCAGCTTAGGTCCGGGGGGCACAGATACGCAGTATTTT

d_gene: -
v_gene: TRBV18
abundance: few
j_gene: TRBJ1-4
CDR3aa: CASSPGNGGEKLFF
CDR3nt: TGTGCCAGCTCACCCGGTAACGGAGGAGAAAAACTGTTTTTT

d_gene: TRBD2
v_gene: TRBV7-9
abundance: -
j_gene: TRBJ2-1
CDR3aa: CASSFFSGGEEQFF
CDR3nt: TGTGCCAGCAGCTTCTTTAGCGGGGGTGAAGAGCAGTTCTTC

d_gene: -
v_gene: TRBV10-3
abundance: -
j_gene: TRBJ1-5
CDR3aa: CASRTARDLQPQHF
CDR3nt: TGTGCCTCTCGGACGGCGAGGGACCTTCAGCCCCAGCATTTT

d_gene: -
v_gene: TRBV7-9
abundance: -
j_gene: TRBJ2-2
CDR3aa: CASSRGVGELFF
CDR3nt: TGTGCCAGCAGCCGAGGGGTTGGGGAGCTGTTTTTT

d_gene: -
v_gene: TRBV5-1
abundance: -
j_gene: TRBJ2-3
CDR3aa: CASSLASSSTDTQYF
CDR3nt: TGCGCCAGCAGCTTGGCGTCTTCTAGCACAGATACGCAGTATTTT

d_gene: -
v_gene: TRBV29-1
abundance: -
j_gene: TRBJ1-1
CDR3aa: CSVGPAVGGYSEAFF
CDR3nt: TGCAGCGTTGGACCCGCCGTGGGAGGATATAGTGAAGCTTTCTTT

d_gene: -
v_gene: TRBV20-1
abundance: few
j_gene: TRBJ1-3
CDR3aa: CSARDSLDSGNTIYF
CDR3nt: TGCAGTGCTAGAGATAGTCTCGACTCTGGAAACACCATATATTTT

d_gene: -
v_gene: TRBV2
abundance: few
j_gene: TRBJ1-2
CDR3aa: CASVGLQWNGYTF
CDR3nt: TGTGCCAGCGTGGGGCTCCAGTGGAACGGCTACACCTTC

d_gene: -
v_gene: TRBV20-1
abundance: few
j_gene: TRBJ1-1
CDR3aa: CSAPPGVSTEAFF
CDR3nt: TGCAGTGCTCCACCAGGGGTTAGCACTGAAGCTTTCTTT

d_gene: -
v_gene: TRBV11-2
abundance: -
j_gene: TRBJ2-1
CDR3aa: CASSSEGLYEQFF
CDR3nt: TGTGCCAGCAGCTCAGAGGGGCTCTATGAGCAGTTCTTC

d_gene: TRBD2
v_gene: TRBV11-2
abundance: -
j_gene: TRBJ2-1
CDR3aa: CASSPGGRDNEQFF
CDR3nt: TGTGCCAGCAGCCCGGGGGGAAGGGACAATGAGCAGTTCTTC

d_gene: -
v_gene: TRBV29-1
abundance: -
j_gene: TRBJ2-5
CDR3aa: CSVEGGPDGAQYF
CDR3nt: TGCAGCGTTGAAGGTGGACCGGACGGGGCCCAGTACTTC

d_gene: -
v_gene: TRBV3-1
abundance: few
j_gene: TRBJ2-7
CDR3aa: CASSQVAGVGNEQYF
CDR3nt: TGTGCCAGCAGCCAAGTGGCAGGGGTGGGAAACGAGCAGTACTTC

d_gene: -
v_gene: TRBV7-8
abundance: few
j_gene: TRBJ1-1
CDR3aa: CASSSPTGPFLGAFF
CDR3nt: TGTGCCAGCAGCTCCCCTACAGGGCCCTTTCTTGGGGCTTTCTTT

d_gene: -
v_gene: TRBV5-1
abundance: few
j_gene: TRBJ1-1
CDR3aa: CASSPQMRSTEAFF
CDR3nt: TGCGCCAGCAGCCCTCAGATGAGGAGCACTGAAGCTTTCTTT